The rows below give T cell receptor beta chains drawn from one sample of a study of blood T cell repertoires in COVID-19. Sequencing was performed with immunoSEQ multiplex PCR; in TCRdb, only in-frame clones are kept and a portion is missing. The sample has 25,000 to 35,000 clones; 85% to 90% are singletons. Sequencing was carried out using peripheral blood. The receptors were gathered from a human donor in a cohort sampled during active COVID-19. The donor label of this sample is uncertain. CDR3s include the opening cysteine and the closing phenylalanine or tryptophan. Each record gives: V gene, clone size, D gene, J gene, CDR3 DNA, CDR3 protein. The D gene is left open where the match is weak. The size field is filled for only some rows; it gives once, few, many or a size class.

>TRBV29-1|NA|TRBD2|TRBJ2-3
TGCAGCGTTGGTGCGGGAGCCCCAGATACGCAGTATTTT
CSVGAGAPDTQYF
>TRBV5-4|NA|TRBD2|TRBJ2-3
TGTGCCAGCAGGCCCGGGACTAGCGGGAGGAGTGGCACAGATACGCAGTATTTT
CASRPGTSGRSGTDTQYF
>TRBV7-9|NA|NA|TRBJ1-6
TGTGCCAGCAGTTTCGACAGAACTAATTCACCCCTCCACTTT
CASSFDRTNSPLHF
>TRBV28|NA|TRBD1|TRBJ1-2
TGTGCCAGCAGTTTACTGGCAGGGGGCAGCTATGGCTACACCTTC
CASSLLAGGSYGYTF
>TRBV5-1|NA|TRBD1|TRBJ2-4
TGCGCCAGCAGCTCAGGACAGGGACAAATAGCCAAAAACATTCAGTACTTC
CASSSGQGQIAKNIQYF
>TRBV21-1|NA|NA|TRBJ1-5
TGTGCCAGCAGTTTGACAGGCCCAAATCAGCCCCAGCATTTT
CASSLTGPNQPQHF
>TRBV5-4|NA|NA|TRBJ2-5
TGTGCCAGCACGGAGGGACCACGGTACCAAGAGACCCAGTACTTC
CASTEGPRYQETQYF
>TRBV27|NA|TRBD1|TRBJ1-6
TGTGCCAGCAGTCCTAACAGGGGAGAGGGGTCACCCCTCCACTTT
CASSPNRGEGSPLHF
>TRBV28|NA|NA|TRBJ1-1
TGTGCCAGCAGTGTCGGGGGGTTGAACACTGAAGCTTTCTTT
CASSVGGLNTEAFF
>TRBV29-1|once|NA|TRBJ1-4
TGCAGCGTTGAAGGAAGTTTCGGGGAAAAACTGTTTTTT
CSVEGSFGEKLFF
>TRBV28|NA|TRBD2|TRBJ2-3
TGTGGGGAACGGGAGGTACGCACAGATACGCAGTATTTT
CGEREVRTDTQYF
>TRBV28|NA|NA|TRBJ1-4
TGTGCCAGCAGTGGGTCTAGGTATGAAAAACTGTTTTTT
CASSGSRYEKLFF
>TRBV3-1/TRBV3-2|NA|NA|TRBJ2-7
TGTGCCAGCAGCCTTGGGGGCCACGAGCAGTACTTC
CASSLGGHEQYF
>TRBV11-3|NA|TRBD2|TRBJ2-1
TGTGCCAGCAGCCAGGGGAAGACTAGCGGGGGTTACAATGAGCAGTTCTTC
CASSQGKTSGGYNEQFF
>TRBV6-5|hyperexpanded|TRBD1|TRBJ1-2
TGTGCCAGCAGTTACTCGGGACAGGGTATAGATGGCTACACCTTC
CASSYSGQGIDGYTF
>TRBV6-2/TRBV6-3|few|TRBD1|TRBJ2-7
TGTGCCAGCAGCACCTACAGGGGGCAGAACGAGCAGTACTTC
CASSTYRGQNEQYF
>TRBV13|few|TRBD1|TRBJ2-7
TGTGCCAGCAGCTCCCGGCCAGGGGGCAACTACGAGCAGTACTTC
CASSSRPGGNYEQYF
>TRBV30|NA|NA|TRBJ1-1
TGTGCCTGGAGTGTAAACAGGGACACTGAAGCTTTCTTT
CAWSVNRDTEAFF
>TRBV6-5|NA|TRBD2|TRBJ2-7
TGTGCCAGCAGTTCCCTCGGGCGGGAGGGCCGAGACGAGCAGTACTTC
CASSSLGREGRDEQYF
>TRBV2|NA|TRBD1|TRBJ2-5
TGTGCCAGCAGCCCCGACAGGGGGCAAAGTGAGACCCAGTACTTC
CASSPDRGQSETQYF
>TRBV5-1|NA|NA|TRBJ2-1
TGCGCCAGCAGCTTGGGTGCTGCGGATAGCTCCTACAATGAGCAGTTCTTC
CASSLGAADSSYNEQFF
>TRBV27|NA|NA|TRBJ2-2
TGTGCCAGCAGGGGAATTATATCCTCAGGGACCGGGGAGCTGTTTTTT
CASRGIISSGTGELFF